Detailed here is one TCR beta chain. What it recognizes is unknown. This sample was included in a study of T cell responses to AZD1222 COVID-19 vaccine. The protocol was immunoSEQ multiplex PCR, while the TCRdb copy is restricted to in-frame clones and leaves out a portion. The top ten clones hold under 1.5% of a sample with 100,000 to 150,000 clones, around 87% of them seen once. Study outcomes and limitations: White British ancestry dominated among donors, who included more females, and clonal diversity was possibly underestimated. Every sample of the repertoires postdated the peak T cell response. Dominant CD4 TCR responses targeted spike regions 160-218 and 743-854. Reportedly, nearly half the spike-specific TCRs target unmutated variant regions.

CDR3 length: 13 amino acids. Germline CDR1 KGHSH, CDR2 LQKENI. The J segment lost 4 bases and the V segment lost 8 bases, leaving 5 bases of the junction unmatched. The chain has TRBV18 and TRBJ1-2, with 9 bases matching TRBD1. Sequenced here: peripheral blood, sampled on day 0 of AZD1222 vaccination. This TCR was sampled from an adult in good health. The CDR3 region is CASRDRDLYGYTF. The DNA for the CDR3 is TGTGCCAGCCGGGACAGGGACCTCTATGGCTACACCTTC.